This TCR beta chain was profiled in a study of regulatory T cells. The CDR3 runs 15 residues. V was shortened by 2 bases and J by 3 bases, with 11 bases between the two germline ends. Germline CDR1 and CDR2: KGHSH and LQKENI. The PCR used 52 TRBV and 13 TRBJ primers. The method was immunoSEQ multiplex PCR; TCRdb's version includes in-frame clones alone and lacks a portion of them. The repertoire consists of roughly 3,200 clones, with around 94% occurring once and the leading ten covering 3% to 4%. Overall study findings and caveats: In CD3G deficiency, regulatory T cells had lower Shannon diversity than autologous conventional CD4+ and control regulatory cells. Restriction of the Treg repertoire varied, most prominent in the two most severe patients.

About this clone: Its target is unknown.

All CD3G-deficient patients showed autoimmunity, more severe in two. This clonotype was obtained from a person under 35 with CD3G deficiency. This sequence joins TRBV18 and TRBJ2-1; D is unclear. Sequenced material: CD4+ Tregs sorted from blood. The CDR3 region has the DNA TGTGCCAGCTCACCAGGCAGATCACTCTACAATGAGCAGTTCTTC. Protein product: CASSPGRSLYNEQFF.